Listed below are T cell receptor beta chains from one sample, sequenced in a study of blood T cell repertoires in COVID-19. Produced via immunoSEQ multiplex PCR; TCRdb's table is partial and in-frame only. The sample yields over 200,000 clones, around 90% seen once. The specimen sequenced was peripheral blood. These receptor sequences come from a woman aged 25 to 39 with acute or convalescent COVID-19. The CDR3 runs from the conserved cysteine through the conserved F or W. The D gene is left open where the match is weak. Clone size is given for some rows only: seen once, a few or many times, or a class if the clone is expanded.

V: TRBV5-4
J: TRBJ2-7
size: -
D: -
CDR3: CASSLYATNPHEQYF
DNA: TGTGCCAGCAGCTTGTACGCTACCAATCCCCACGAGCAGTACTTC

V: TRBV11-3
J: TRBJ2-5
size: -
D: -
CDR3: CASSPDDRQETQYF
DNA: TGTGCCAGCAGCCCTGATGACAGGCAAGAGACCCAGTACTTC

V: TRBV27
J: TRBJ2-7
size: -
D: TRBD1
CDR3: CASSDRGTGSYEQYF
DNA: TGTGCCAGCAGTGACCGGGGGACAGGGTCCTACGAGCAGTACTTC

V: TRBV5-1
J: TRBJ2-7
size: -
D: -
CDR3: CASSQEGSADEQYF
DNA: TGCGCCAGCAGCCAAGAGGGTAGTGCCGACGAGCAGTACTTC

V: TRBV7-9
J: TRBJ2-7
size: -
D: TRBD1
CDR3: CASSLVGQGNEQYF
DNA: TGTGCCAGCAGCTTAGTGGGACAGGGTAACGAGCAGTACTTC

V: TRBV19
J: TRBJ1-6
size: once
D: -
CDR3: CASSPGSGSPLHF
DNA: TGTGCCAGTAGCCCAGGGTCGGGTTCACCCCTCCACTTT

V: TRBV7-9
J: TRBJ2-1
size: -
D: TRBD2
CDR3: CASSLVRRAGGLNEQFF
DNA: TGTGCCAGCAGCTTAGTGCGTCGAGCGGGAGGCCTCAATGAGCAGTTCTTC

V: TRBV25-1
J: TRBJ1-5
size: -
D: -
CDR3: CASSDGTGREPQHF
DNA: TGTGCCAGCAGTGATGGTACAGGGAGGGAGCCCCAGCATTTT

V: TRBV7-8
J: TRBJ2-7
size: -
D: TRBD2
CDR3: CASSLRTGTSGRAPSPYEQYF
DNA: TGTGCCAGCAGCTTGCGTACCGGGACTAGCGGGAGGGCCCCTAGCCCCTACGAGCAGTACTTC

V: TRBV30
J: TRBJ2-7
size: -
D: -
CDR3: CAWRTDSYYEQYF
DNA: TGTGCCTGGAGGACGGACAGTTACTACGAGCAGTACTTC

V: TRBV6-5
J: TRBJ1-4
size: -
D: -
CDR3: CASSYAGRGEKLFF
DNA: TGTGCCAGCAGTTACGCAGGACGGGGTGAAAAACTGTTTTTT

V: TRBV6-2/TRBV6-3
J: TRBJ2-2
size: -
D: -
CDR3: CASSYSRARSTGELFF
DNA: TGTGCCAGCAGTTATAGCAGGGCCCGATCGACCGGGGAGCTGTTTTTT

V: TRBV19
J: TRBJ1-5
size: -
D: -
CDR3: CASSTGNQPQHF
DNA: TGTGCCAGTAGTACAGGGAATCAGCCCCAGCATTTT

V: TRBV20-1
J: TRBJ2-3
size: -
D: TRBD2
CDR3: CSASWALGLAGSDTQYF
DNA: TGCAGTGCTAGTTGGGCCCTGGGACTAGCGGGATCAGATACGCAGTATTTT

V: TRBV12-5
J: TRBJ2-6
size: -
D: TRBD1
CDR3: CASGLVLIPLLGQGLPGANVLTF
DNA: TGTGCTAGTGGTTTGGTACTCATACCCCTTTTGGGACAGGGGCTCCCTGGGGCCAACGTCCTGACTTTC

V: TRBV30
J: TRBJ1-6
size: few
D: -
CDR3: CAWNPGQGHSPLHF
DNA: TGTGCCTGGAACCCGGGGCAGGGGCATTCACCCCTCCACTTT

V: TRBV12-3/TRBV12-4
J: TRBJ1-5
size: -
D: -
CDR3: CASRQQSNQPQHF
DNA: TGTGCCAGCAGACAACAGAGCAATCAGCCCCAGCATTTT

V: TRBV2
J: TRBJ2-7
size: -
D: TRBD1
CDR3: CASSWDRGSYEQYF
DNA: TGTGCCAGCAGTTGGGACAGGGGCTCCTACGAGCAGTACTTC

V: TRBV27
J: TRBJ2-3
size: once
D: -
CDR3: CASSETTGTDTQYF
DNA: TGTGCCAGCAGTGAAACGACAGGAACAGATACGCAGTATTTT

V: TRBV25-1
J: TRBJ1-5
size: -
D: -
CDR3: CASSTPTGPQHF
DNA: TGTGCCAGCAGTACCCCGACAGGGCCCCAGCATTTT

V: TRBV4-3
J: TRBJ2-3
size: once
D: TRBD2
CDR3: CASSAELPKTSGIVATQYF
DNA: TGCGCCAGCAGCGCCGAACTTCCGAAGACTAGCGGGATCGTAGCTACGCAGTATTTT

V: TRBV12-3/TRBV12-4
J: TRBJ2-7
size: once
D: -
CDR3: CASSLPGDEQYF
DNA: TGTGCCAGCAGTTTACCCGGGGACGAGCAGTACTTC

V: TRBV10-1
J: TRBJ2-4
size: -
D: TRBD1
CDR3: CANQGQVKNIQYF
DNA: TGCGCCAACCAGGGACAGGTGAAAAACATTCAGTACTTC

V: TRBV27
J: TRBJ1-5
size: -
D: TRBD1
CDR3: CASSEQGAQPQHF
DNA: TGTGCCAGCAGTGAACAGGGGGCTCAGCCCCAGCATTTT

V: TRBV20-1
J: TRBJ2-2
size: -
D: -
CDR3: CSASGAESRDIPSGVDTGELFF
DNA: TGCAGTGCTAGTGGGGCCGAAAGCCGGGACATCCCGAGTGGCGTGGACACCGGGGAGCTGTTTTTT

V: TRBV6-5
J: TRBJ2-7
size: -
D: -
CDR3: CASSGRGTRDEQYF
DNA: TGTGCCAGCAGCGGACGGGGGACTCGGGACGAGCAGTACTTC

V: TRBV5-6
J: TRBJ2-7
size: -
D: -
CDR3: CASSLGRGTHEQYF
DNA: TGTGCCAGCAGCTTGGGACGGGGAACCCACGAGCAGTACTTC

V: TRBV5-1
J: TRBJ2-7
size: -
D: -
CDR3: CASSPTLGGNEQYF
DNA: TGCGCCAGCAGCCCCACCCTAGGAGGCAACGAGCAGTACTTC

V: TRBV29-1
J: TRBJ1-6
size: -
D: -
CDR3: CSVLSGVDSPLHF
DNA: TGCAGCGTATTAAGCGGGGTGGATTCACCCCTCCACTTT

V: TRBV9
J: TRBJ1-3
size: -
D: TRBD1
CDR3: CASSLLSGGASGNTIYF
DNA: TGTGCCAGCAGCCTACTCTCAGGGGGCGCATCTGGAAACACCATATATTTT

V: TRBV15
J: TRBJ2-7
size: -
D: -
CDR3: CATSREGGLYEQYF
DNA: TGTGCCACCAGCAGAGAGGGGGGACTTTACGAGCAGTACTTC

V: TRBV7-3
J: TRBJ2-3
size: -
D: TRBD2
CDR3: CASSSLMAGDPDTQYF
DNA: TGTGCCAGCAGCTCCTTGATGGCGGGAGACCCAGATACGCAGTATTTT

V: TRBV29-1
J: TRBJ2-2
size: once
D: -
CDR3: CSVEVSNTGELFF
DNA: TGCAGCGTTGAAGTCTCGAACACCGGGGAGCTGTTTTTT

V: TRBV9
J: TRBJ2-7
size: -
D: TRBD2
CDR3: CASSVVSGSPYEQYF
DNA: TGTGCCAGCAGCGTAGTTAGCGGGAGCCCTTACGAGCAGTACTTC

V: TRBV11-3
J: TRBJ2-7
size: once
D: TRBD1
CDR3: CASSFSGTGFHEQYF
DNA: TGTGCCAGCAGCTTTTCAGGGACAGGGTTCCACGAGCAGTACTTC

V: TRBV7-8
J: TRBJ1-1
size: -
D: -
CDR3: CASSLGSREAFF
DNA: TGTGCCAGCAGCTTAGGGAGCCGTGAAGCTTTCTTT

V: TRBV4-2
J: TRBJ2-7
size: -
D: TRBD2
CDR3: CASSRSAGKVYEQYF
DNA: TGTGCCAGCAGCCGTTCAGCGGGAAAGGTCTACGAGCAGTACTTC

V: TRBV9
J: TRBJ2-5
size: -
D: TRBD2
CDR3: CASSVVASGMETQYF
DNA: TGTGCCAGCAGCGTAGTCGCTAGCGGGATGGAGACCCAGTACTTC

V: TRBV11-2
J: TRBJ1-4
size: -
D: -
CDR3: CASSASWTKLFF
DNA: TGTGCCAGCAGCGCGTCGTGGACTAAACTGTTTTTT

V: TRBV6-6
J: TRBJ2-5
size: -
D: -
CDR3: CASSYSGRAGETQYF
DNA: TGTGCCAGCAGTTACTCAGGCAGGGCGGGGGAGACCCAGTACTTC

V: TRBV6-5
J: TRBJ1-1
size: -
D: -
CDR3: CASPQRAGKTEAFF
DNA: TGTGCCAGCCCTCAAAGGGCAGGGAAGACTGAAGCTTTCTTT

V: TRBV6-5
J: TRBJ1-1
size: -
D: -
CDR3: CASSGHLNTEAFF
DNA: TGTGCCAGCAGCGGACACTTGAACACTGAAGCTTTCTTT